One T cell receptor beta chain is described in this entry. What it binds is unknown. This record comes from a study of blood T cells in healthy people across ages. General study findings and limits: TCR beta diversity, measured per million T cells, fell in a roughly linear way with age.

Donors each provided about 10 milliliters of peripheral blood. Per sample, no less than 5 micrograms of total RNA were extracted. For the second PCR, which ran for about 6 to 11 cycles, a sample-barcoded 5' primer and a J-beta primer mix were used. Individual samples furnished no less than 3 million CDR3-containing paired-end reads apiece. Each CDR3 protein gets one entry after TCRdb re-called the 5' RACE reads with MiXCR. Here the sample spans around 650,000 distinct CDR3 sequences, about a third being singletons. Trimming took 1 base from V and 1 from J, leaving 9 bases between them. The CDR3 extends over 15 amino acids.

This TCR came from an elderly woman in good health. The sequenced sample was blood. The genes are TRBV12-3 or TRBV12-4 and TRBJ2-3, with D unresolved. CDR3 coding DNA: TGTGCCAGCAGTTTAGGCAGCGTCGGCACAGATACGCAGTATTTT. Translated, it gives CASSLGSVGTDTQYF.